This T cell receptor (beta chain) was sequenced for a study of CD4+ T cells in melanoma. Remarks on this clone: The antigen is undetermined.

Only in-frame clones appear in the TCRdb table, and some are missing; sequencing was by immunoSEQ multiplex PCR. This sample has 50,000 or so clones, with roughly nine tenths found just once. Germline CDR1 is MNHEY and CDR2 is SVGAGI. The CDR3 length is 16 residues. The germline V and J ends were trimmed by 4 bases and 0 bases, with 12 bases remaining between them. Findings and limits, study-wide: A reported correlation linked neoantigen-specific CD4+ T cells to CD8+, macrophage and B cell function.

The sample taken for sequencing was peripheral blood. The source of this sequence is a human donor with melanoma. The V gene is TRBV6-5, the J gene TRBJ1-4; unclear D gene. CDR3 in DNA: TGTGCCAGCAGTTCAATTAAGGGAGCAACTAATGAAAAACTGTTTTTT. Amino acids: CASSSIKGATNEKLFF.